This T cell receptor beta chain was observed in a study of cytomegalovirus exposure and HLA in healthy donors. Points from the study as a whole: Later, TCR association rates were found to vary by HLA locus, highest for DRB1 and lowest for HLA-C. A missense DCLRE1C variant was associated with V- and J-gene trimming of TCR beta chains in a later analysis, and an independent cohort replicated the association. Earlier findings revealed that most TCR beta V segments proved productive either about 87% or about 30% of the time. Judged likely to be a sequencing artifact was a cluster of highly shared sequence variants.

60 Vbeta and 13 Jbeta primers were used in PCR. Profiled with immunoSEQ multiplex PCR; TCRdb holds only in-frame clones, not every one. In all, the sample yields roughly 39,000 clones. About this clone itself: Its antigen remains unidentified.

Trimming removed 0 bases from V and 3 bases from J; junction bases left unmatched: 12. The CDR3 loop spans 19 amino acids. Germline V gene sequence: CDR1 GTSNPN, CDR2 SVGIG (reference sequence). The clonotype comes from a man aged 25-45 years in good health and CMV-seronegative. This chain links TRBV30 with TRBJ2-1, with TRBD2 matching 12 bases. Source material: PBMCs. CDR3 sequence (DNA): TGTGCCTGGAGTGTATCCCGCCGACTAGCGGGAGACATCTACAATGAGCAGTTCTTC. This gives the protein CAWSVSRRLAGDIYNEQFF.